This TCR beta chain was sequenced for a study of T cell responses to AZD1222 COVID-19 vaccine. Study results and limitations: Baseline seropositives among AZD1222 recipients totaled only 5 to 7.

The repertoire was sequenced with immunoSEQ multiplex PCR; TCRdb's copy has only in-frame clones and lacks some. The sample lists approximately 140,000 clones; 91% were seen once. The V and J ends lost 0 bases and 5 bases respectively, with 10 bases between them. The CDR3 length is 14 residues. Germline-derived CDR1 and CDR2 are GTSNPN and SVGIG (reference sequence). Regarding this clone: Antigen: not known.

The clonotype originates from an adult who received the AZD1222 COVID-19 vaccine. The chain recombines TRBV30 with TRBJ2-2; D gene uncertain. Sequenced material: peripheral blood, taken 28 days after the second AZD1222 dose. CDR3 sequence reads: CAWSVSSGTGELFF. In nucleotides, the CDR3 is TGTGCCTGGAGTGTAAGTTCCGGGACCGGGGAGCTGTTTTTT.